A single sample gave rise to the 14 T cell receptor beta chains below, sequenced in a study of blood T cells in healthy people across ages. A J-beta primer mix and a sample-barcoded 5' primer were used in a second PCR of about 7 to 12 cycles. TCRdb fed the 5' RACE reads into MiXCR, producing one record per CDR3 protein. This sample has approximately 850,000 distinct CDR3 sequences, with about three fifths found just once. What was sequenced was blood. Every receptor here comes from a man in his thirties or forties in good health.

The chain combines TRBV29-1 with TRBJ2-7; D is unclear. In germline, CDR1 is SQVTM, CDR2 ANQGSEA. Trimming left V 6 bases short and J 3 bases short, with 12 bases between. CDR3 length: 12 amino acids. The chain's CDR3 is CSVDLDGYEQYF. CDR3 nucleotides: TGCAGCGTCGACCTGGACGGCTACGAGCAGTACTTC.

The rearrangement joins TRBV20-1 to TRBJ2-4; tentatively, D is TRBD2 (5 bases). The end of the DNA is better explained by TRBJ2-7, so the J call may be wrong. The CDR3 has 13 residues. Germline CDR1 and CDR2: DFQATT and SNEGSKA (reference sequence). DNA for the CDR3: TGCAGTGCTATTCGGGAAATCACCGACGAGCAGTACTTC. Protein product: CSAIREITDEQYF.

The rearrangement links TRBV20-1 to TRBJ2-5; tentatively, D is TRBD1 (5 bases). Trimming removed 0 bases at V and 3 bases at J, with 20 bases between. The CDR3 loop spans 17 amino acids. Germline V CDR1 and CDR2: DFQATT, SNEGSKA (reference sequence). DNA for the CDR3: TGCAGTGCTAGAGACCCCCTGGCAGGGTCCCCAAAAGAGACCCAGTACTTC. It translates to CSARDPLAGSPKETQYF.

The chain has TRBV7-2 and TRBJ1-5, with D possibly being TRBD1 (5 bases). CDR1 SGHTA and CDR2 FQGNSA come from the germline V gene. The V gene lost 1 base and the J gene lost 6 bases, with 13 bases spanning the gap. The CDR3 contains 15 residues. For the CDR3, the DNA is TGTGCCAGCAGCTTAGTGGGGGAGGCGGGTCAGCCCCAGCATTTT. This encodes CASSLVGEAGQPQHF.

V and J are TRBV7-9 and TRBJ1-6, with unresolved D. CDR1 is SEHNR and CDR2 is FQNEAQ in the germline V gene (reference sequence). The V end was cut by 3 bases, the J end by 7 bases, with 13 bases between. This CDR3 region has 15 residues. Here the CDR3 DNA reads TGTGCCAGCAGCTTTTTCACGGGGTGGAATTCACCCCTCCACTTT. Its protein is CASSFFTGWNSPLHF.

V and J are TRBV12-3 or TRBV12-4 and TRBJ1-2; the D is unclear. The CDR3 is 14 residues long. Trimming pared 2 bases from V and 4 bases from J, leaving 11 bases between. The CDR3 sequence is CASSLHDRPYGYTF. The CDR3 DNA follows: TGTGCCAGCAGTTTACACGACCGACCCTATGGCTACACCTTC.

This chain connects TRBV5-5 to TRBJ1-4; the D gene is possibly TRBD1 (5 bases). CDR3 length: 14 amino acids. Trimming stripped 1 base from V and 8 bases from J, with 12 bases between. Looked up from germline, CDR1 is SGHKS and CDR2 is YYEKEE (reference sequence). The CDR3, as DNA: TGTGCCAGCAGCTTGACACAGGTCTACGAAAAACTGTTTTTT. Protein product: CASSLTQVYEKLFF. Supplemented by reference TRBV5-5 and TRBJ1-4, the full variable domain reads DAGVTQSPTHLIKTRGQQVTLRCSPISGHKSVSWYQQVLGQGPQFIFQYYEKEERGRGNFPDRFSARQFPNYSSELNVNALLLGDSALYLCASSLTQVYEKLFFGSGTQLSVL.

The V and J genes are TRBV27 and TRBJ2-7; D not resolved. The J call may be faulty, since TRBJ2-4 better matches the DNA end. Per germline, CDR1 MNHEY and CDR2 SMNVEV (reference sequence). There are 13 residues in the CDR3. The chain's CDR3 is CASGPRYRDIQYF. As DNA, the CDR3 is TGTGCCAGCGGCCCTCGATACAGAGACATTCAGTACTTC.

This chain joins TRBV5-6 and TRBJ1-2; D is ambiguous. The CDR3 consists of 12 residues. The germline gives CDR1 SGHDT, CDR2 YYEEEE. Trimming took 3 bases from V and 8 from J, leaving 11 bases between them. Here the CDR3 DNA reads TGTGCCAGCAGCTGGACCTCGGGGGGCTACACCTTC. It yields the protein CASSWTSGGYTF.

The chain couples TRBV29-1 to TRBJ2-3, with D hard to call. The CDR3 is 16 residues long. The germline V gene encodes CDR1 SQVTM and CDR2 ANQGSEA. Trimming removed 3 bases from V and 4 bases from J, with 20 bases in between. CDR3 sequence reads: CSVENGVGGGPDTQYF. For the CDR3, the DNA is TGCAGCGTTGAGAATGGCGTAGGCGGTGGTCCAGATACGCAGTATTTT.

The chain employs TRBV20-1 and TRBJ2-5; D not certain. The last part of the DNA fits TRBJ2-7 better; the J call may be wrong. Germline assignment: CDR1 DFQATT and CDR2 SNEGSKA (reference sequence). The CDR3 sequence is 17 residues long. The CDR3 DNA reads TGCAGTGCTAGATCGGCAGAACGATCTAATAAAGCCTACGAGCAGTACTTC. Translation gives CSARSAERSNKAYEQYF.

In its sample, this clonotype was seen a few times. The chain employs TRBV4-2 and TRBJ2-3; no clear D gene. V shed 2 bases and J shed 2 bases, with 8 bases lying between them. The germline CDR1 and CDR2 sequences are LGHNA and YNFKEQ. CDR3 size: 14 residues. CDR3 bases: TGTGCCAGCAGCCAACCAACGAACACAGATACGCAGTATTTT. Amino acid sequence: CASSQPTNTDTQYF.

The rearrangement joins TRBV18 to TRBJ2-4; 7 nucleotides line up with TRBD1. The tail of the sequence fits TRBJ2-5 better, so the J call may be wrong. The germline V gene encodes CDR1 KGHSH and CDR2 LQKENI. The CDR3 has 16 residues. For the CDR3, the DNA is TGTGCCAGCTCACCCTTCGACAGGGACCTCCAAGAGACCCAGTACTTC. Amino acids: CASSPFDRDLQETQYF.

The chain has TRBV12-3 or TRBV12-4 and TRBJ2-5; the D gene is possibly TRBD2 (6 bases). The CDR3 is 14 residues long. V shed 4 bases and J shed 1 base, with 10 bases lying between them. The CDR3 nucleotides read TGTGCCAGCAGTTCACGGGGGATCCAAGAGACCCAGTACTTC. It is translated as CASSSRGIQETQYF.